The present T cell receptor (beta chain) was sequenced within a study of T cell changes during pregnancy in multiple sclerosis. TCRdb's table, derived via immunoSEQ multiplex PCR, lists solely in-frame clones and lacks some. Found here are fewer than 45,000 clones, 88% of them singletons; the top ten hold about 5.4%. V lost 5 bases, J lost 1 base, and 8 bases lay in between. Germline CDR1 MRHNA, CDR2 SNTAGT. The CDR3 has 13 amino acids. This clone was seen a few times. The starting material was CD8+ T cells from peripheral blood mononuclear cells, obtained after pregnancy. The chain combines TRBV6-4 with TRBJ1-1, with D possibly being TRBD1 (5 bases). The source is a female donor in good health, enrolled as a control in a pregnancy study. CDR3 protein: CASSQGSNTEAFF. The DNA of the CDR3 is TGTGCCAGCAGTCAGGGATCGAACACTGAAGCTTTCTTT.